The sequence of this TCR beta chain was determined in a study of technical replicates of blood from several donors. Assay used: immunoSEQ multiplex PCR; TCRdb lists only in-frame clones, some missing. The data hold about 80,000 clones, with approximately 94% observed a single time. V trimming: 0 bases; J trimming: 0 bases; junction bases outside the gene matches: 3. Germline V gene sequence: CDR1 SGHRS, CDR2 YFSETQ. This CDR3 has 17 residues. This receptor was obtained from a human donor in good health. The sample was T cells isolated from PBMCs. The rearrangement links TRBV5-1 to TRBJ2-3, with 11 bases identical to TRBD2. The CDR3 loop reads CASSLVAGGSSTDTQYF. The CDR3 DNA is TGCGCCAGCAGCTTGGTAGCGGGAGGGTCTAGCACAGATACGCAGTATTTT.